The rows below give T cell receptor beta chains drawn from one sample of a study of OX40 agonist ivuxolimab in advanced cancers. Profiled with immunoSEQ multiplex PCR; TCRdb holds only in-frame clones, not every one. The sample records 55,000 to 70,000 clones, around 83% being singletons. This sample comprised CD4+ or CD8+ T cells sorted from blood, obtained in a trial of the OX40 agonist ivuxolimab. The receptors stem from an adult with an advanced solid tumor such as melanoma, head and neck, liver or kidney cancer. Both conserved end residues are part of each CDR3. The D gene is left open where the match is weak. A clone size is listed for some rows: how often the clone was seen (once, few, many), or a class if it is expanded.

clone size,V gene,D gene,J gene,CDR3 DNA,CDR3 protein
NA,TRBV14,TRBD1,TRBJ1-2,TGTGCCAGCAGCCAGGGACAGGCTGTTGACTATGGCTACACCTTC,CASSQGQAVDYGYTF
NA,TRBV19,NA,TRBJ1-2,TGTGCCAGTAGAAAGCGGCAAGCCCATTTGAACTATGGCTACACCTTC,CASRKRQAHLNYGYTF
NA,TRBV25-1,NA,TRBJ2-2,TGTGCCAGCAGTCAGACACCTAACACCGGGGAGCTGTTTTTT,CASSQTPNTGELFF
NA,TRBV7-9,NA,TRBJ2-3,TGTGCCAGCAGCTCGAGGACAGTAAGCACAGATACGCAGTATTTT,CASSSRTVSTDTQYF
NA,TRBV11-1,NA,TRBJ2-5,TGTGCCAGCAGCTTAGTGGGCCCGCAAGAGACCCAGTACTTC,CASSLVGPQETQYF
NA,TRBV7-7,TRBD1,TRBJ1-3,TGTGCTAGCAGCGTTAGACAGGGCGCTGGAAACACCATATATTTT,CASSVRQGAGNTIYF
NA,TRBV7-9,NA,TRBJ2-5,TGTGCCAGCAGCAGGGACGGCCTGATGGAGACCCAGTACTTC,CASSRDGLMETQYF
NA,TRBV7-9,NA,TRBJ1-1,TGTGCCAGCAGCTCGCCCCGAGGGAACACTGAAGCTTTCTTT,CASSSPRGNTEAFF
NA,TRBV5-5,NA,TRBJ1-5,TGTGCCAGCAGCTTCAGGGGTGGGCAGCCCCAGCATTTT,CASSFRGGQPQHF
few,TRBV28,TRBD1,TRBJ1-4,TGTGCCAGCAGTTCAACCCTACAGGGGATTAATGAAAAACTGTTTTTT,CASSSTLQGINEKLFF
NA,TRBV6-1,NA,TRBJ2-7,TGTGCCAGCAGTGAAAGGGCGGGCTCCTCCTACGAGCAGTACTTC,CASSERAGSSYEQYF
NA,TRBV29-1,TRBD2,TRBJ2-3,TGCAGCGTGGGTTGGACTAGCGCCGATACGCAGTATTTT,CSVGWTSADTQYF
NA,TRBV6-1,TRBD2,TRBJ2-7,TGTGCCAGCAGTGAACTGGCTAGCGGTTTTACCTACGAGCAGTACTTC,CASSELASGFTYEQYF
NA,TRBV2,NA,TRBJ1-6,TGTGCCATCACCGGCCGGGGCGGTAATTCACCCCTCCACTTT,CAITGRGGNSPLHF
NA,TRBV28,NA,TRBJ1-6,TGTGCCAGCAGTTCGGAGGGCGCATCCTATAATTCACCCCTCCACTTT,CASSSEGASYNSPLHF
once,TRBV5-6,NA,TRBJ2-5,TGTGCCAGCAGCTTGGTGGGGGAGGAGACCCAGTACTTC,CASSLVGEETQYF
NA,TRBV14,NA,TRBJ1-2,TGTGCCAGCAGCCAAGGTCGACTGCAATACCATGGCTACACCTTC,CASSQGRLQYHGYTF
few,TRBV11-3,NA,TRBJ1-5,TGTGCCAGCAGGAGCAATCAGCCCCAGCATTTT,CASRSNQPQHF
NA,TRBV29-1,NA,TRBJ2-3,TGCAGCGTTGGGGGTCCTAGCACAGATACGCAGTATTTT,CSVGGPSTDTQYF
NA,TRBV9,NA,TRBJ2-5,TGTGCCAGCAGCGGTGAGACAGGACGGGGGGAGACCCAGTACTTC,CASSGETGRGETQYF
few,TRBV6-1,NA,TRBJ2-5,TGTGCCAGCAGTGAAGGAGGGGGGGCAGGGACCCAGTACTTC,CASSEGGGAGTQYF
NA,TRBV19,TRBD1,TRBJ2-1,TGTGCCAGTTCCTGGCGACAGGGGGCCCAGAATGAGCAGTTCTTC,CASSWRQGAQNEQFF
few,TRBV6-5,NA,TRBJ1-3,TGTGCCAGCAGTCGGAAGAACCATGGAAACACCATATATTTT,CASSRKNHGNTIYF
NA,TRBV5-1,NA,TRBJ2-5,TGCGCCAGCAGCGGCCTGGGACTTTACCAAGAGACCCAGTACTTC,CASSGLGLYQETQYF
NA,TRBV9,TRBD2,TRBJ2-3,TGTGCCAGCAGCGTAGCCCGGACTAGCCAGAGCACAGATACGCAGTATTTT,CASSVARTSQSTDTQYF
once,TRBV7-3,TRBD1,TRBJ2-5,TGTGCCAGCAGCCTTTACGGGACAGGGGCCGAGACCCAGTACTTC,CASSLYGTGAETQYF
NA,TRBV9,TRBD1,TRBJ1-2,TGTGCCAGCAGCGTAGGGGACAGGAATTATGGCTACACCTTC,CASSVGDRNYGYTF
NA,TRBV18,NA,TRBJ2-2,TGTGCCAGCTCGTTCCAGAGAATAGAGGCGCCCGGGTCGAACACCGGGGAGCTGTTTTTT,CASSFQRIEAPGSNTGELFF
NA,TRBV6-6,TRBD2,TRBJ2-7,TGTGCCAGCAGCATTAAGAGCGGGGGGGCCTACGAGCAGTACTTC,CASSIKSGGAYEQYF
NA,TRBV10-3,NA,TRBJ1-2,TGTGCGTCATCGGTTACGGGGGCGGAAGGCTACACCTTC,CASSVTGAEGYTF
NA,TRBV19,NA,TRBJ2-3,TGTGCCAGTAGTATGGGTAGGGGCGGAGCAGATACGCAGTATTTT,CASSMGRGGADTQYF
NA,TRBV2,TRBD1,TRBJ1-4,TGTGCCAGCAGTCGACAGGGGGCGGAAGAAAAACTGTTTTTT,CASSRQGAEEKLFF
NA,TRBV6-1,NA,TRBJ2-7,TGTGCCAGCAGTCGGGAAATCTCCTACGAGCAGTACTTC,CASSREISYEQYF
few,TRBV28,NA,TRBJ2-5,TGTGCCAGCAGTTTAAGGGAGACCCAGTACTTC,CASSLRETQYF
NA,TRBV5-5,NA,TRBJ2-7,TGTGCCAGCAGCTTAAACGCAGGAGCCTACGAGCAGTACTTC,CASSLNAGAYEQYF
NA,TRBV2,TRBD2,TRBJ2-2,TGTGCCAGCAGTGCTACTAGCGGGCAGAGATATGTTGACGGGGAGCTGTTTTTT,CASSATSGQRYVDGELFF
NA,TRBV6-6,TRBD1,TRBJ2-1,TGTGCCAGCAGTCCCTCGACAGGGTGGATCTACAATGAGCAGTTCTTC,CASSPSTGWIYNEQFF
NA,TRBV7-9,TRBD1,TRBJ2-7,TGTGCCAGCAGCCCCGGACAGGGTGTTGGCGAGCAGTACTTC,CASSPGQGVGEQYF